The 32 T cell receptor beta chains in this list originate from one sample, sequenced in a study of T cells after yellow fever vaccination. Via MiXCR, TCRdb re-called the 5' RACE reads, giving one row per CDR3 protein. The sample lists roughly 300,000 distinct CDR3 sequences, around 8.1% occurring once. Source: PBMCs, taken more than 35 days after the first yellow fever vaccination. The receptors originated from a man between 18 and 29 years old who received the YFV17D yellow fever vaccine.

At least ten counts were recorded for this clonotype. The chain links TRBV5-1 to TRBJ2-7; D is possibly TRBD1 or TRBD2 (5 bases each). The germline V gene has CDR1 SGHRS and CDR2 YFSETQ. V was shortened by 0 bases and J by 6 bases, with 10 bases between the two germline ends. The CDR3 totals 13 residues. The CDR3 DNA reads as TGCGCCAGCAGCTTGGAAGGGGACCTCGAGCAGTACGTC. This encodes CASSLEGDLEQYV.

This clonotype was detected a few times. The rearrangement links TRBV19 to TRBJ2-2; D possibly uses TRBD1 or TRBD2 (5 bases each). V was clipped by 7 bases and J by 0 bases, with 15 bases between them. The CDR3 runs 16 residues. The V gene's germline CDR1 is LNHDA and CDR2 SQIVND (reference sequence). The CDR3 region is CASTPLGATNTGELFF. In DNA, the CDR3 is TGTGCCAGTACTCCCCTCGGGGCCACGAACACCGGGGAGCTGTTTTTT.

Ten or more counts support this clonotype. CDR3 nucleotides: TGCAGTGCTAGAGATGTCGCCAAAAACATTCAGTACTTC. As protein: CSARDVAKNIQYF. The chain links TRBV20-1 to TRBJ2-4; unclear D gene. The length of the CDR3 is 13 residues. CDR1 DFQATT and CDR2 SNEGSKA come from the germline V gene (reference sequence). V was pared by 0 bases and J by 1 base, with 4 bases between.

At least ten counts were recorded for this clonotype. This rearrangement joins TRBV5-1 to TRBJ2-6; 7 bases match TRBD1. V lost 4 bases, J lost 2 bases, and 3 bases stayed unmatched. The CDR3 covers 15 residues. Germline lookup yields CDR1 SGHRS and CDR2 YFSETQ. CDR3 loop: CASSRDRAGANVLTF. The CDR3 DNA sequence: TGCGCCAGCAGCCGTGACAGGGCTGGGGCCAACGTCCTGACTTTC.

This clonotype was counted ten times or more. J is TRBJ1-2 and V is TRBV12-3 or TRBV12-4; D not resolved. The V gene lost 3 bases and the J gene lost 8 bases, with 4 bases spanning the gap. The CDR3 consists of 10 residues. CDR3: CASSFSGYTF. CDR3 coding DNA: TGTGCCAGCAGTTTTTCCGGCTACACCTTC.

This clonotype came up many times. V gene TRBV15 combines with J gene TRBJ1-2; D is undetermined. V lost 0 bases and J lost 2, with 10 bases in between. Germline V gene lookup returns CDR1 LNHNV and CDR2 YYDKDF (reference sequence). The CDR3 is made up of 15 amino acids. CDR3 residues: CATSRDTGGNYGYTF. CDR3 DNA sequence: TGTGCCACCAGCAGAGATACCGGCGGGAACTATGGCTACACCTTC.

This clonotype was counted ten times or more. The chain combines TRBV7-2 with TRBJ2-1; the match to TRBD2 covers 11 bases. Germline CDR1 is SGHTA and CDR2 is FQGNSA. The V gene end was trimmed by 3 bases and the J gene end by 2 bases; junction bases not matched to a gene: 3. The CDR3 totals 16 residues. CDR3 coding DNA: TGTGCCAGCAGCTTTAGCGGGGGGGGACCCTACAATGAGCAGTTCTTC. It yields the protein CASSFSGGGPYNEQFF.

The chain employs TRBV12-3 or TRBV12-4 and TRBJ2-2, with D unclear. Trimming removed 2 bases from V and 5 bases from J, with 9 bases in between. The CDR3 has 14 amino acids. CDR3 in DNA: TGTGCCAGCAGTTTAACCCTGAGGACCGGGGAGCTGTTTTTT. It specifies CASSLTLRTGELFF.

This clonotype was seen a few times. The chain carries TRBV29-1 and TRBJ1-2; a weak D match, TRBD1 (6 bases). V lost 2 bases, J lost 4 bases, and 17 bases lay in between. This CDR3 spans 15 amino acids. Germline CDR1 and CDR2: SQVTM and ANQGSEA. CDR3 sequence reads: CSVEKEGGVGYGYTF. CDR3 nucleotides: TGCAGCGTTGAAAAGGAGGGGGGCGTAGGCTATGGCTACACCTTC.

V and J are TRBV11-3 and TRBJ2-1; D remains ambiguous. Germline assignment: CDR1 SGHNT and CDR2 YENEEA. V was pared by 3 bases and J by 4 bases, with 10 bases between. This CDR3 spans 14 amino acids. In nucleotides, the CDR3 is TGTGCCAGCAGCTTTAGTAGGGTGTACAATGAGCAGTTCTTC. This codes for CASSFSRVYNEQFF.

This clonotype was seen more than once but under ten times. The rearrangement uses TRBV4-3 and TRBJ1-2; TRBD1 matches at 7 bases. Per the germline V gene, CDR1 is LGHNA and CDR2 is YSLEER. This CDR3 is built from 19 residues. V lost 0 bases to trimming and J lost 1 base; unmatched junction nucleotides: 14. Written as DNA, the CDR3 is TGCGCCAGCAGCCAAGACGGAAAATACCGGGACAGAAATAACTATGGCTACACCTTC. Translation: CASSQDGKYRDRNNYGYTF.

There are a few counts of this clonotype. V usage is TRBV5-5 and J usage is TRBJ1-1; D gene unclear. From germline, CDR1 is SGHKS and CDR2 YYEKEE (reference sequence). This CDR3 has 13 amino acids. Trimming cost V 3 bases and J 5 bases, with 11 bases left between them. CDR3 bases: TGTGCCAGCAGCTCAGCCACCCAGACTGAAGCTTTCTTT. As protein: CASSSATQTEAFF.

This rearrangement joins TRBV6-6 to TRBJ1-2; TRBD1 aligns across 8 bases. Germline V lookup: CDR1 MNHNY, CDR2 SVGAGI (reference sequence). This CDR3 has 13 amino acids. V shed 4 bases and J 5 bases; nucleotides not matched to a gene: 3. The CDR3 coding sequence is TGTGCCAGCAGTTGGACAGGGTTATATGGCTACACCTTC. This encodes CASSWTGLYGYTF.

Ten or more counts support this clonotype. The chain uses TRBV10-3 and TRBJ1-1; 11 positions match TRBD1. The CDR3 length is 14 residues. Germline V CDR1 and CDR2: ENHRY, SYGVKD. V was pared by 4 bases and J by 6 bases, with 4 bases of the junction left unmatched. The CDR3 protein is CAISGGQGGAEAFF. The DNA of the CDR3 is TGTGCCATCAGTGGGGGACAGGGGGGCGCTGAAGCTTTCTTT.

CDR3 nucleotide sequence: TGTGCCAGCAGCCCCGGGCTCCTCTACGAGCAGTACGTC. It codes for CASSPGLLYEQYV. This rearrangement joins TRBV13 to TRBJ2-7; D uncertain. The ends were cut back, 5 bases at V and 3 bases at J, with 11 bases in the middle. The germline gives CDR1 PRHDT, CDR2 FYEKMQ (reference sequence). The CDR3 runs to 13 residues.

This sequence joins TRBV6-5 and TRBJ2-3; 8 nucleotides match TRBD2. This CDR3 has 15 amino acids. Germline V lookup: CDR1 MNHEY, CDR2 SVGAGI. With 4 bases clipped from V and 2 bases from J, the junction kept 5 bases outside the gene matches. CDR3 region: CASSFLAGFTDTQYF. For the CDR3, the DNA is TGTGCCAGCAGTTTCTTAGCGGGGTTCACAGATACGCAGTATTTT.

This clonotype was observed a few times. The CDR3 spells CASSSPGQGAYGYTF. The CDR3 DNA reads TGTGCCAGCAGCTCCCCGGGACAGGGAGCCTATGGCTACACCTTC. The rearrangement links TRBV7-2 to TRBJ1-2; 9 bases align to TRBD1. This CDR3 comprises 15 residues. CDR1 is SGHTA, CDR2 FQGNSA, per germline. Trimming removed 4 bases from V and 4 bases from J; junction bases left unmatched: 7.

This clonotype came up a few times. V and J are TRBV7-8 and TRBJ2-2; D gene unclear. Germline V CDR1 and CDR2: SGHVS, FQNEAQ. V lost 2 bases and J lost 6, with 13 bases in between. The length of the CDR3 is 15 residues. Here the CDR3 reads CASSLTVAVPGELFF. CDR3 coding DNA: TGTGCCAGCAGCTTAACGGTGGCGGTCCCCGGGGAGCTGTTTTTT.

There are many counts of this clonotype. The rearrangement links TRBV19 to TRBJ2-3, with D unresolved. The CDR3 is 15 amino acids. V lost 5 bases and J 0 bases, leaving 12 bases between the germline ends. CDR1 and CDR2 from the germline V gene are LNHDA and SQIVND (reference sequence). The CDR3 coding sequence is TGTGCCAGTAGTGGCACAGAGGCTAGCACAGATACGCAGTATTTT. Protein product: CASSGTEASTDTQYF.

Of note for this clonotype: A read error is possible here, since a much larger clone lies one base away. This chain uses TRBV7-8 with TRBJ2-5; D is ambiguous. V lost 4 bases and J 3 bases, leaving 9 bases between the germline ends. This CDR3 region has 13 residues. Germline V gene sequence: CDR1 SGHVS, CDR2 FQNEAQ. The CDR3 DNA reads TGTGCCAGCAGCTCCAGACTGAAAGAGACCCAGTACTTC. The encoded protein is CASSSRLKETQYF.

The V gene is TRBV10-3, the J gene TRBJ1-2; 8 bases map to TRBD1. The CDR3 is made up of 14 amino acids. With V trimmed by 2 bases and J by 3 bases, 2 bases remained unmatched. The germline gives CDR1 ENHRY, CDR2 SYGVKD. CDR3 region: CAISETDRDYGYTF. The CDR3 nucleotides read TGTGCCATCAGTGAGACGGACAGGGACTATGGCTACACCTTC.

This clonotype has ten or more counts. The chain couples TRBV20-1 to TRBJ1-1, with D hard to call. Per the germline V gene, CDR1 is DFQATT and CDR2 is SNEGSKA (reference sequence). This CDR3 region has 15 residues. The V end was cut by 2 bases, the J end by 3 bases, with 16 bases between. This chain's CDR3 is CSARPFTAADTEAFF. The DNA for the CDR3 is TGCAGTGCTAGACCGTTTACAGCGGCTGACACTGAAGCTTTCTTT.

This sequence joins TRBV7-9 and TRBJ1-2, with D unresolved. The CDR3 is 13 residues long. Germline V gene lookup returns CDR1 SEHNR and CDR2 FQNEAQ (reference sequence). Trimming took off 4 bases at V and 4 bases at J, with 10 bases between the two ends. The CDR3 nucleotides are TGTGCCAGCAGCTCCCGCGGCTCCTATGGCTACACCTTC. Encoded protein: CASSSRGSYGYTF.

This clonotype was detected ten times or more. The chain joins TRBV7-2 to TRBJ1-2; perhaps TRBD1 as D (5 bases). Trimming removed 5 bases from V and 5 bases from J, with 12 bases in between. This CDR3 region has 13 residues. Germline lookup yields CDR1 SGHTA and CDR2 FQGNSA. This CDR3 is CASSHRGSYGYTF. The CDR3 nucleotides are TGTGCCAGCAGCCACCGGGGCAGTTATGGCTACACCTTC.

This clonotype showed up just a few times. The chain couples TRBV7-2 to TRBJ2-3; D uncertain. CDR1 is SGHTA, CDR2 FQGNSA, per germline. This CDR3 is 13 amino acids long. Trimming removed 4 bases from V and 4 bases from J, with 9 bases in between. The CDR3 nucleotides read TGTGCCAGCAGCTCCCGGGCCCCAGATACGCAGTATTTT. It is translated as CASSSRAPDTQYF.

This clonotype was seen only a few times. This chain links TRBV7-3 with TRBJ1-2; 7 bases are shared with TRBD1. This CDR3 has 12 amino acids. The germline gives CDR1 SGHTA, CDR2 FQGTGA. The trim removed 4 bases at V and 7 bases at J, leaving 3 bases unmatched. Here the CDR3 reads CASSSHRGGYTF. The CDR3 bases are TGTGCCAGCAGCTCCCACAGGGGTGGCTACACCTTC.

CDR3 protein: CSASHRESNTEAFF. For the CDR3, the DNA is TGCAGTGCTAGTCACAGGGAATCGAACACTGAAGCTTTCTTT. The chain has TRBV20-1 and TRBJ1-1; D is perhaps TRBD1 (6 bases). This CDR3 is built from 14 residues. Germline V gives CDR1 DFQATT, CDR2 SNEGSKA (reference sequence). Trimming cost V 3 bases and J 1 base, with 12 bases left between them.

In this sample, this clonotype turned up a few times. This sequence joins TRBV7-6 and TRBJ2-1; the match to TRBD1 covers 7 bases. Germline values: CDR1 SGHVS, CDR2 FNYEAQ. The CDR3 spans 18 residues. The V gene end was trimmed by 1 base and the J gene end by 0 bases; junction bases not matched to a gene: 9. The CDR3 here is CASSLEGTGVSSYNEQFF. As DNA, the CDR3 is TGTGCCAGCAGCTTAGAGGGAACAGGGGTCAGCTCCTACAATGAGCAGTTCTTC. Full variable domain (missing parts from reference TRBV7-6 and TRBJ2-1): GAGVSQSPRYKVTKRGQDVALRCDPISGHVSLYWYRQALGQGPEFLTYFNYEAQQDKSGLPNDRFSAERPEGSISTLTIQRTEQRDSAMYRCASSLEGTGVSSYNEQFFGPGTRLTVL.

This clonotype came up a few times. V is TRBV11-1 and J is TRBJ1-4, with TRBD1 identical over 8 bases. Germline CDR1 is SGHAT and CDR2 is FQDESV (reference sequence). V was pared by 5 bases and J by 0 bases, with 14 bases of the junction left unmatched. The CDR3 has 19 amino acids. Written as DNA, the CDR3 is TGTGCCAGCAGCGGCGTCGTCTGGGACAGGTTAACAACTAATGAAAAACTGTTTTTT. This codes for CASSGVVWDRLTTNEKLFF.

Written as DNA, the CDR3 is TGCGCCAGCAGCCAAGAGGGGGCCGGGCAGTTCTTC. It specifies CASSQEGAGQFF. The chain recombines TRBV4-3 with TRBJ2-1; a weak D match, TRBD1 (6 bases). V shed 0 bases and J shed 12 bases, with 9 bases lying between them. The germline CDR1 and CDR2 sequences are LGHNA and YSLEER. The CDR3 is made up of 12 amino acids.

This clonotype was observed a handful of times. This chain uses TRBV28 with TRBJ1-2, with a weak D call TRBD1 (5 bases). This CDR3 is built from 15 residues. Germline V gives CDR1 MDHEN, CDR2 SYDVKM. V lost 3 bases and J lost 3, with 14 bases in between. Here the CDR3 DNA reads TGTGCCAGCAGTTTGGTTTCCAGGGCGTACTATGGCTACACCTTC. This translates into CASSLVSRAYYGYTF.

This clonotype was seen a handful of times. This chain links TRBV18 with TRBJ1-4; no clear D. CDR3 length: 13 amino acids. V was clipped by 3 bases and J by 3 bases, with 5 bases between them. Looked up from germline, CDR1 is KGHSH and CDR2 is LQKENI. The CDR3 reads CASSPFSNEKLFF. CDR3 coding DNA: TGTGCCAGCTCACCCTTCTCTAATGAAAAACTGTTTTTT.